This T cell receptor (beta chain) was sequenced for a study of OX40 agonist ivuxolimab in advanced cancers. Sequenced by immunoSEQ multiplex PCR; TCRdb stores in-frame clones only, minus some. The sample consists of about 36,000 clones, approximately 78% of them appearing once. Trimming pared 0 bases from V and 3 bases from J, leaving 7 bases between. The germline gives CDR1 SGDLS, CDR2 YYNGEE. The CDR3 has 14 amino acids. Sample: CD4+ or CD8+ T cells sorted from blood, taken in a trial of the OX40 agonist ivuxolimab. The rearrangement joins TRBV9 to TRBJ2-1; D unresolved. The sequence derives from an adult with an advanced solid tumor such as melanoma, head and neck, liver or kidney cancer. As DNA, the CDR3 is TGTGCCAGCAGCGTAGAAAGCGACTACAATGAGCAGTTCTTC. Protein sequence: CASSVESDYNEQFF.